These T cell receptor beta chains were read from a single sample in a study of beta chain features in type 1 diabetes. The table came from immunoSEQ multiplex PCR; TCRdb's copy has only in-frame clones and leaves some out. The data hold nearly 250,000 clones, with 55% to 70% observed a single time. The sample comprised naive CD4+ T cells from blood. The source of these receptors is a man aged 25-45 years in good health. CDR3s leave out the opening cysteine and the closing phenylalanine or tryptophan.

v_call: TRBV6-6; j_call: TRBJ2-1; cdr3_aa: ASSREGVGLNEQF
v_call: TRBV29-1; j_call: TRBJ2-7; cdr3_aa: SVERTRGDEQY
v_call: TRBV29-1; j_call: TRBJ2-1; cdr3_aa: SVEGQYNEQF
v_call: TRBV29-1; j_call: TRBJ2-1; cdr3_aa: SLSGGSRPEQF
v_call: TRBV13; j_call: TRBJ2-2; cdr3_aa: ATHTKWAGNTGELF
v_call: TRBV7-2; j_call: TRBJ2-3; cdr3_aa: ASSPLGPTDTQY
v_call: TRBV2; j_call: TRBJ2-5; cdr3_aa: ASTGGRRKTQY
v_call: TRBV5-4; j_call: TRBJ1-1; cdr3_aa: ASSLAQGVRTEAF
v_call: TRBV5-6; j_call: TRBJ2-4; cdr3_aa: ASSLFGNIQY
v_call: TRBV6-5; j_call: TRBJ1-1; cdr3_aa: ASSRTGNTEAF
v_call: TRBV30; j_call: TRBJ2-1; cdr3_aa: AVHSGNYNEQF
v_call: TRBV30; j_call: TRBJ2-7; cdr3_aa: AWSVRRADYEQY
v_call: TRBV2; j_call: TRBJ2-3; cdr3_aa: ASVDGSNTDTQY
v_call: TRBV29-1; j_call: TRBJ1-1; cdr3_aa: SGGGAF
v_call: TRBV1; j_call: TRBJ2-7; cdr3_aa: TSSQAPGTSGYEQY
v_call: TRBV5-1; j_call: TRBJ2-3; cdr3_aa: ASSLGTSGKSTDTQY
v_call: TRBV7-2; j_call: TRBJ1-6; cdr3_aa: ASSLAQGLASPLH
v_call: TRBV21-1; j_call: TRBJ2-7; cdr3_aa: ASRPKGRQYEQY
v_call: TRBV30; j_call: TRBJ1-2; cdr3_aa: ACRGPNKGYT
v_call: TRBV4-1; j_call: TRBJ2-1; cdr3_aa: ASNGFLTDEQF
v_call: TRBV4-1; j_call: TRBJ2-7; cdr3_aa: ASSQDRSGNYEQY
v_call: TRBV7-2; j_call: TRBJ2-5; cdr3_aa: ASSLVDKYQETQY
v_call: TRBV29-1; j_call: TRBJ2-5; cdr3_aa: SVAGLQETQY
v_call: TRBV30; j_call: TRBJ2-7; cdr3_aa: AWSPGLAGGEQY